These 21 T cell receptor beta chains were all obtained from the same sample, sequenced in a study of T cells in Graves' hyperthyroidism and ophthalmopathy (dated by TCRdb to between 2019 and 2020). The library was generated by multiplex PCR. Data came from an Illumina HiSeq 2000. Amplification of TCR beta CDR3 regions was carried out from RNA transcripts. The TCR CDR3 was subjected to a first round of RT-PCR using the HTBI primer set and the Qiagen OneStep RT-PCR kit. TCRdb reprocessed the public reads (quality trimming at Q25 with fastp, clone calling with MiXCR) and kept in-frame beta chains. Each entry is one CDR3 protein sequence, shown with its most common DNA and genes. This sample holds about 350,000 distinct CDR3 sequences; about a fifth were observed only once. Around 3.6% of the sample comes from the top ten. Sequenced input: blood. These receptors were collected from a woman aged 18-29 years with Graves' hyperthyroidism.

The chain uses TRBV20-1 and TRBJ2-7; D is uncertain. The CDR3 covers 13 residues. Trimming stripped 2 bases from V and 0 bases from J, with 8 bases between. CDR1 is DFQATT and CDR2 is SNEGSKA in the germline V gene (reference sequence). The CDR3: CSARRTLSYEQYF. The CDR3 nucleotides are TGCAGTGCTAGAAGGACCCTCTCCTACGAGCAGTACTTC.

V and J are TRBV6-2 or TRBV6-3 and TRBJ2-5; D is possibly TRBD1 (6 bases). V was clipped by 3 bases and J by 0 bases, with 8 bases between them. CDR1 and CDR2 (germline): MNHEY, SVGEGT. The CDR3 totals 14 residues. The DNA for the CDR3 is TGTGCCAGCAGTTATGGACAGTACCAAGAGACCCAGTACTTC. It yields the protein CASSYGQYQETQYF.

This clonotype appeared many times. J is TRBJ1-2 and V is TRBV7-9; TRBD1 is a possible D gene (6 bases). Trimming took 0 bases from V and 5 from J, leaving 13 bases between them. Germline-derived CDR1 and CDR2 are SEHNR and FQNEAQ (reference sequence). The CDR3 is 15 amino acids. The CDR3 coding sequence is TGTGCCAGCAGCTTAGCGCAGACAGGCGATTATGGCTACACCTTC. Translation: CASSLAQTGDYGYTF.

The chain is built from TRBV5-1 and TRBJ2-7, with TRBD1 matching over 8 bases. The CDR3 loop spans 14 amino acids. Germline CDR1 SGHRS, CDR2 YFSETQ. V shed 4 bases and J 5 bases; nucleotides not matched to a gene: 8. CDR3 protein: CASSKDRAADEQYF. In DNA, the CDR3 is TGCGCCAGCAGCAAGGACAGGGCGGCGGACGAGCAGTACTTC.

At least ten counts were recorded for this clonotype. The J gene is TRBJ1-2, the V gene TRBV3-1; D call uncertain. Germline lookup yields CDR1 LGHDT and CDR2 YNNKEL (reference sequence). This CDR3 has 12 amino acids. V was clipped by 4 bases and J by 3 bases, with 6 bases between them. The chain's CDR3 is CASSREDYGYTF. The CDR3 DNA reads as TGTGCCAGCAGCCGTGAAGACTATGGCTACACCTTC.

This clonotype has ten or more counts. The V gene is TRBV18, the J gene TRBJ1-1; perhaps TRBD1 as D (6 bases). Germline CDR1 reads KGHSH; CDR2 reads LQKENI. Between the trimmed V and J ends, which lost 3 bases and 3 bases, there was a span of 17 bases. The CDR3 extends over 16 amino acids. The CDR3 loop is CASSPSGTGMYTEAFF. The CDR3 DNA reads as TGTGCCAGCTCACCCTCGGGCACAGGGATGTACACTGAAGCTTTCTTT.

The chain joins TRBV6-5 to TRBJ1-1; 8 positions match TRBD1. The CDR3 is made up of 14 amino acids. Germline lookup yields CDR1 MNHEY and CDR2 SVGAGI. Losses at the gene ends were 8 bases for V and 3 bases for J; bases not matched to a gene: 8. The CDR3 loop is CASGNRGSDTEAFF. CDR3 DNA sequence: TGTGCCAGCGGTAACAGGGGGTCGGACACTGAAGCTTTCTTT.

This clonotype was observed many times. CDR3 residues: CASSVALRGPYEQYF. Here the CDR3 DNA reads TGTGCCAGCAGCGTAGCCCTCAGGGGGCCTTACGAGCAGTACTTC. The genes are TRBV9 and TRBJ2-7; 8 positions match TRBD1. This CDR3 has 15 residues. The germline CDR1 and CDR2 sequences are SGDLS and YYNGEE. The junction had 6 bases not matched to a gene; V was cut back by 0 bases and J by 4 bases.

The rearrangement joins TRBV6-1 to TRBJ1-2; maybe TRBD1 (6 bases). Trimming removed 6 bases from V and 2 bases from J, with 19 bases in between. The CDR3 has 16 amino acids. Germline CDR1 MNHNS, CDR2 SASEGT. For the CDR3, the DNA is TGTGCCAGCAGCGGATGGGGGGGGGCGCAAAACTATGGCTACACCTTC. This codes for CASSGWGGAQNYGYTF.

The table lists this clonotype with many counts. DNA for the CDR3: TGTGCCAGCCGCGCACCTAATCAGCCCCAGCATTTT. Amino acid sequence: CASRAPNQPQHF. The V call is TRBV2, the J call TRBJ1-5; D call uncertain. With 8 bases removed from V and 4 bases from J, the gap between germline ends came to 9 bases. The length of the CDR3 is 12 residues. Germline CDR1 SNHLY, CDR2 FYNNEI.

This chain links TRBV12-3 or TRBV12-4 with TRBJ2-2, with D perhaps TRBD1 (6 bases). The CDR3 is 17 amino acids. Trimming took 6 bases from V and 3 from J, leaving 20 bases between them. The CDR3 region has the DNA TGTGCCAGCAGATCAAGGACGACAGGTGTTCACACCGGGGAGCTGTTTTTT. Translating gives CASRSRTTGVHTGELFF.

This clonotype has a count of ten or more. The rearrangement uses TRBV4-1 and TRBJ1-2; D ambiguous. V gave up 1 base and J gave up 4 bases, with 10 bases separating them. CDR3 length equals 14 residues. CDR1 and CDR2 (germline): MGHRA, YSYEKL. CDR3 sequence reads: CASSQVSSPYGYTF. The CDR3 region has the DNA TGCGCCAGCAGCCAAGTTTCCAGCCCCTATGGCTACACCTTC.

The chain carries TRBV28 and TRBJ2-7; 9 nucleotides match TRBD2. Trimming cost V 4 bases and J 4 bases; bases outside gene matches: 11. This CDR3 has 16 amino acids. Germline values: CDR1 MDHEN, CDR2 SYDVKM. CDR3 sequence (DNA): TGTGCCAGCAGTTCCGAGCGGGGGGTATCCGTTTACGAGCAGTACTTC. Translated, it gives CASSSERGVSVYEQYF.

This clonotype was seen a few times. The chain carries TRBV19 and TRBJ2-2; TRBD1 matches at 7 bases. Germline loops: CDR1 LNHDA, CDR2 SQIVND (reference sequence). The CDR3 runs 14 residues. J was trimmed by 6 bases and V by 8 bases; bases with no gene match: 9. The CDR3 here is CASFRDSHAGELFF. In DNA, the CDR3 is TGTGCCAGTTTCCGGGACAGCCATGCCGGGGAGCTGTTTTTT. Combining the CDR3 with reference TRBV19 and TRBJ2-2 gives the whole variable domain DGGITQSPKYLFRKEGQNVTLSCEQNLNHDAMYWYRQDPGQGLRLIYYSQIVNDFQKGDIAEGYSVSREKKESFPLTVTSAQKNPTAFYLCASFRDSHAGELFFGEGSRLTVL.

This clonotype was counted ten times or more. The chain has TRBV6-2 or TRBV6-3 and TRBJ2-7; TRBD2 aligns across 7 bases. CDR3 size: 19 residues. The V segment lost 2 bases and the J segment 0 bases; nucleotides outside the gene matches: 16. CDR1 is MNHEY and CDR2 is SVGEGT in the germline V gene. The CDR3 is CASSYEGPPASGVSYEQYF. The CDR3 DNA is TGTGCCAGCAGTTACGAGGGACCCCCAGCTAGCGGAGTCTCCTACGAGCAGTACTTC.

The chain combines TRBV2 with TRBJ2-5, with D possibly matching TRBD2 (6 bases). Germline V gene data show CDR1 as SNHLY and CDR2 as FYNNEI. V gave up 3 bases and J gave up 1 base, with 12 bases separating them. CDR3 length: 15 residues. CDR3 in DNA: TGTGCCAGCAGTGATGGTGGGACTGCCCAAGAGACCCAGTACTTC. Amino acids: CASSDGGTAQETQYF.

This clonotype was counted ten times or more. This chain links TRBV29-1 with TRBJ1-2; 9 bases map to TRBD1. With V trimmed by 7 bases and J by 6 bases, 6 bases remained unmatched. Germline assignment: CDR1 SQVTM and CDR2 ANQGSEA. This CDR3 comprises 12 residues. The CDR3 loop is CSAADRGDGYTF. In nucleotides, the CDR3 is TGCAGCGCCGCGGACAGGGGAGATGGCTACACCTTC.

The rearrangement joins TRBV11-1 to TRBJ1-1, with TRBD1 matching 11 bases. This CDR3 has 18 amino acids. V trimming: 0 bases; J trimming: 5 bases; junction bases outside the gene matches: 11. In germline, CDR1 is SGHAT, CDR2 FQDESV (reference sequence). CDR3 bases: TGTGCCAGCAGCTTAGCATGGGACAGGGGGAGCCTGAGTACTGAAGCTTTCTTT. Translation gives CASSLAWDRGSLSTEAFF. The full variable domain, its missing parts supplied by reference TRBV11-1 and TRBJ1-1, is EAEVAQSPRYKITEKSQAVAFWCDPISGHATLYWYRQILGQGPELLVQFQDESVVDDSQLPKDRFSAERLKGVDSTLKIQPAELGDSAMYLCASSLAWDRGSLSTEAFFGQGTRLTVV.

This clonotype was seen many times. V and J are TRBV6-1 and TRBJ2-5; tentatively, D is TRBD1 or TRBD2 (5 bases each). Germline V gives CDR1 MNHNS, CDR2 SASEGT. The V end was cut by 7 bases, the J end by 5 bases, with 14 bases between. This CDR3 spans 13 amino acids. This CDR3 reads CASTERGTETQYF. In DNA, the CDR3 is TGTGCCAGCACCGAGAGAGGGACGGAGACCCAGTACTTC.

For this clonotype: At one end the junction does not follow the germline gene, possibly because of a read error. The rearrangement joins TRBV11-2 to TRBJ2-2; possible D gene TRBD2, 5 bases. This CDR3 is 13 amino acids long. Germline-derived CDR1 and CDR2 are SGHAT and FQNNGV. CDR3: CASSLAATGERFF. The CDR3 DNA reads as TGTGCCAGCAGCTTAGCAGCCACCGGGGAGCGGTTTTTT. The full variable domain, completed using reference TRBV11-2 and TRBJ2-2, is EAGVAQSPRYKIIEKRQSVAFWCNPISGHATLYWYQQILGQGPKLLIQFQNNGVVDDSQLPKDRFSAERLKGVDSTLKIQPAKLEDSAVYLCASSLAATGERFFGEGSRLTVL.

This clonotype has at least ten counts. The chain combines TRBV5-1 with TRBJ1-5, with D maybe TRBD1 (5 bases). V lost 8 bases to trimming and J lost 9 bases, with 9 bases between them. The CDR3 contains 10 residues. Germline V gene data show CDR1 as SGHRS and CDR2 as YFSETQ. DNA of the CDR3: TGCGCCAGGGCTCAGGGGCCCCAGCATTTT. This gives the protein CARAQGPQHF.